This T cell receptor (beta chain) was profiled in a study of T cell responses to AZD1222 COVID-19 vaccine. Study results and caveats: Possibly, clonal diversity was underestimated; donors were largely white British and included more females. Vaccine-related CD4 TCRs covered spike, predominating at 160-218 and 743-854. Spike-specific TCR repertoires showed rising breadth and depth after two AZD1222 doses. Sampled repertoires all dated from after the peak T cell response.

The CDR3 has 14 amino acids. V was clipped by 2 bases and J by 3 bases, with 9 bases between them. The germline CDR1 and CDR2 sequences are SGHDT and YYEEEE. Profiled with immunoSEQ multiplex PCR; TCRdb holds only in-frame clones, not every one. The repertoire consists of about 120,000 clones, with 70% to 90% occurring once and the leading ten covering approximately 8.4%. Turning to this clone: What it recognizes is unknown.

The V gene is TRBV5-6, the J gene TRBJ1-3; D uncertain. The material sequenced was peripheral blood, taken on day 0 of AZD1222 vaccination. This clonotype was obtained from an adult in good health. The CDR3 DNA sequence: TGTGCCAGCAGCTTTACCAACCTTGGAAACACCATATATTTT. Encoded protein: CASSFTNLGNTIYF.